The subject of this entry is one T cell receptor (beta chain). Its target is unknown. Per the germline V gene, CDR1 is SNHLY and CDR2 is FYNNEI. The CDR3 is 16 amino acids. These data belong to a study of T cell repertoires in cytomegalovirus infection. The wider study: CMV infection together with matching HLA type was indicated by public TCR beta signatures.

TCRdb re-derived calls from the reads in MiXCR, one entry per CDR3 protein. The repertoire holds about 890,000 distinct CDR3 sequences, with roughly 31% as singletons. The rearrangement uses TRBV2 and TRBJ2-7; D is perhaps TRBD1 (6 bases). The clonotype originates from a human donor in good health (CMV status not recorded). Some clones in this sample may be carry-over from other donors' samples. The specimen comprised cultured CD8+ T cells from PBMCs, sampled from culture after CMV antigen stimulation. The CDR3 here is CVTAGLNRDLSYEQYV. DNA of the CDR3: TGTGTCACAGCAGGGTTGAACAGGGACCTCTCCTACGAGCAGTACGTC.